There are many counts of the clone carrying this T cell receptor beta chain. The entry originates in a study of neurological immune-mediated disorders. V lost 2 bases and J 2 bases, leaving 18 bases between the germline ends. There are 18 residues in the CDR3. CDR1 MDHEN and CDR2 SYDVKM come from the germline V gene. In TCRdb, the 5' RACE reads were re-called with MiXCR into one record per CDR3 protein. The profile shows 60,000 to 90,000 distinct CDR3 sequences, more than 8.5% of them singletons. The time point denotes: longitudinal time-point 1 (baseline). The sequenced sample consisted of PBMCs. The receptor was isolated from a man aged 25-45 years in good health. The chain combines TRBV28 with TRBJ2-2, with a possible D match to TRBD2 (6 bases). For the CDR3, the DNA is TGTGCCAGCAGTTTACCCCTAGAAGCGGGCGCTAACACCGGGGAGCTGTTTTTT. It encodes CASSLPLEAGANTGELFF.